These T cell receptor beta chains were read from a single sample in a study of blood T cell repertoires in COVID-19. Sequencing was performed with immunoSEQ multiplex PCR; in TCRdb, only in-frame clones are kept and a portion is missing. The data hold almost 250,000 clones, with around 84% observed a single time. The material sequenced was PBMCs or T cells enriched from blood (not recorded which). These receptor sequences come from a woman in her 50s who had recovered from COVID-19. Both conserved end residues are part of each CDR3. Each record gives: D gene, J gene, clone size, V gene, CDR3 DNA, CDR3 protein. D genes are given only for firm matches. Rows give clone size only sometimes, using once, few, many, or a class for an expanded clone.

D: TRBD1; J: TRBJ2-1; size: -; V: TRBV5-6; DNA: TGTGCCAGCAGCAACGACAGGGGAGGATACAATGAGCAGTTCTTC; CDR3: CASSNDRGGYNEQFF
D: -; J: TRBJ2-7; size: -; V: TRBV11-2; DNA: TGTGCCAGCAGCCTTTACGAGCAGTACTTC; CDR3: CASSLYEQYF
D: -; J: TRBJ2-3; size: once; V: TRBV6-2/TRBV6-3; DNA: TGTGCCAGCAGCCCAGGTAGCGGCCGGAGCACAGATACGCAGTATTTT; CDR3: CASSPGSGRSTDTQYF
D: -; J: TRBJ2-2; size: -; V: TRBV5-3; DNA: TGTGCCAGAAGCTTGGTGACTACCGGGGAGCTGTTTTTT; CDR3: CARSLVTTGELFF
D: -; J: TRBJ2-3; size: -; V: TRBV7-8; DNA: TGTGCCAGCAGCCGAGGGGGAGGGTACACAGATACGCAGTATTTT; CDR3: CASSRGGGYTDTQYF
D: TRBD2; J: TRBJ2-2; size: -; V: TRBV19; DNA: TGTGCCAGTACGGGCGGGGGAGGTCCCGGGGAGCTGTTTTTT; CDR3: CASTGGGGPGELFF
D: -; J: TRBJ1-3; size: -; V: TRBV2; DNA: TGTGCCAGCAGTGGGCGGGGGAACACTGGAAACACCATATATTTT; CDR3: CASSGRGNTGNTIYF
D: TRBD2; J: TRBJ2-3; size: -; V: TRBV4-1; DNA: TGCGCCAGCAGCCAATACCCTCGGGCTAGCGGAACTAGCACAGATACGCAGTATTTT; CDR3: CASSQYPRASGTSTDTQYF
D: TRBD1; J: TRBJ1-2; size: -; V: TRBV19; DNA: TGTGCCAGTAGTACCGGGACAGGGGGCGTGGGCGGCTATGGCTACACCTTC; CDR3: CASSTGTGGVGGYGYTF
D: TRBD2; J: TRBJ2-1; size: -; V: TRBV15; DNA: TGTGCCACCAGCAGAGACACCGGGACTAGCGGCTACAATGAGCAGTTCTTC; CDR3: CATSRDTGTSGYNEQFF
D: -; J: TRBJ2-3; size: -; V: TRBV4-1; DNA: TGCGCCAGCAGCCTCCCCCAGGATACGCAGTATTTT; CDR3: CASSLPQDTQYF
D: -; J: TRBJ2-7; size: -; V: TRBV4-1; DNA: TGCGCCAGCAGCCAAACTGATTCCTACGAGCAGTACTTC; CDR3: CASSQTDSYEQYF
D: TRBD1; J: TRBJ2-7; size: -; V: TRBV6-5; DNA: TGTGCCAGCACATACGGACAGGGGGAATACGAGCAGTACTTC; CDR3: CASTYGQGEYEQYF
D: TRBD1; J: TRBJ2-2; size: -; V: TRBV19; DNA: TGTGCCAGTAGTATCCTAACAGGGGGCAATGCCGGGGAGCTGTTTTTT; CDR3: CASSILTGGNAGELFF
D: TRBD1; J: TRBJ1-6; size: once; V: TRBV30; DNA: TGTGCCTGGAGTGCGGGACAGGTTCTTAAAGCCTATAATTCACCCCTCCACTTT; CDR3: CAWSAGQVLKAYNSPLHF
D: TRBD2; J: TRBJ2-7; size: -; V: TRBV6-2/TRBV6-3; DNA: TGTGCCAGCAGTCGACTAGCGGGAGGATCCTACGAGCAGTACTTC; CDR3: CASSRLAGGSYEQYF
D: TRBD2; J: TRBJ2-7; size: -; V: TRBV5-1; DNA: TGCGCCAGCAGCTTGGGAGGGACTAGCGGACACGAGCAGTACTTC; CDR3: CASSLGGTSGHEQYF
D: -; J: TRBJ2-1; size: -; V: TRBV1; DNA: TGCACCAGCAGCCACGTTATAGAGTCCTACAATGAGCAGTTCTTC; CDR3: CTSSHVIESYNEQFF
D: TRBD2; J: TRBJ2-1; size: few; V: TRBV11-1; DNA: TGTGCCAGCGGGACTACCTTCAGGGAGCAGTTCTTC; CDR3: CASGTTFREQFF
D: -; J: TRBJ1-6; size: few; V: TRBV27; DNA: TGTGCCAGCAGTCAGGGTTCGAATTCACCCCTCCACTTT; CDR3: CASSQGSNSPLHF
D: TRBD2; J: TRBJ2-5; size: -; V: TRBV29-1; DNA: TGCAGCGTTGGGGAGGGCGTAGAGACCCAGTACTTC; CDR3: CSVGEGVETQYF
D: TRBD2; J: TRBJ2-3; size: -; V: TRBV30; DNA: TGTGCCTGGAGATATAGCGGGGCAAGCACAGATACGCAGTATTTT; CDR3: CAWRYSGASTDTQYF
D: -; J: TRBJ1-2; size: -; V: TRBV28; DNA: TGTGCCAGCAGCCCCTCCCCGCGGCCGAACTATGGCTACACCTTC; CDR3: CASSPSPRPNYGYTF
D: TRBD1; J: TRBJ2-7; size: -; V: TRBV19; DNA: TGTGCCAGTCGACCCAAGAGGGACAGGGAATACGAGCAGTACTTC; CDR3: CASRPKRDREYEQYF
D: -; J: TRBJ2-7; size: -; V: TRBV27; DNA: TGTGCCAGCAGTAGAATTGGGGGGGCCGGGTACGAGCAGTACTTC; CDR3: CASSRIGGAGYEQYF
D: TRBD2; J: TRBJ2-1; size: -; V: TRBV11-3; DNA: TGTGCCAGCAGCTTAGATGCTAGAGCTAGCGGGAGGGCCCACAATGAGCAGTTCTTC; CDR3: CASSLDARASGRAHNEQFF
D: TRBD2; J: TRBJ2-7; size: once; V: TRBV5-1; DNA: TGCGCCAGCAGCTTGACTAGCGGGACCTACGAGCAGTACTTC; CDR3: CASSLTSGTYEQYF
D: -; J: TRBJ1-5; size: -; V: TRBV15; DNA: TGTGCCACCAGCCTTGCTCGGTATAGCAATCAGCCCCAGCATTTT; CDR3: CATSLARYSNQPQHF
D: TRBD1; J: TRBJ1-1; size: -; V: TRBV28; DNA: TGTGCCAGCGAATTAGACAGGGGAGAAAACACTGAAGCTTTCTTT; CDR3: CASELDRGENTEAFF
D: TRBD1; J: TRBJ1-5; size: -; V: TRBV2; DNA: TGTGCCAGCAGTACGCAGGGGGCGAATCAGCCCCAGCATTTT; CDR3: CASSTQGANQPQHF
D: -; J: TRBJ1-6; size: -; V: TRBV28; DNA: TGTGCCAGCAGTTTAATTGGGGCTACCCTCCACTTT; CDR3: CASSLIGATLHF
D: TRBD2; J: TRBJ2-1; size: -; V: TRBV6-2/TRBV6-3; DNA: TGTGCCAGCAGTTACGGACTAGCGGGGGTCAATGAGCAGTTCTTC; CDR3: CASSYGLAGVNEQFF
D: -; J: TRBJ2-1; size: -; V: TRBV29-1; DNA: TGCAGCGTTGAAGTCGGGGAGTGGGTAGGGCTCTACAATGAGCAGTTCTTC; CDR3: CSVEVGEWVGLYNEQFF
D: TRBD2; J: TRBJ2-7; size: -; V: TRBV7-9; DNA: TGTGCCAGCAGGGCGGGAGCGGGAGACTACGAGCAGTACTTC; CDR3: CASRAGAGDYEQYF
D: TRBD1; J: TRBJ1-1; size: -; V: TRBV10-3; DNA: TGTGCCATCAGTGAGCCCGGGACAGGGAGGGGTTACACTGAAGCTTTCTTT; CDR3: CAISEPGTGRGYTEAFF
D: -; J: TRBJ1-1; size: -; V: TRBV2; DNA: TGTGCCAGCAGTGCTAGGGGCGGGGACACTGAAGCTTTCTTT; CDR3: CASSARGGDTEAFF